The rows below give T cell receptor beta chains drawn from one sample of a study of post-analysis software for immune sequencing data. TCRdb analysed the PCR reads with MiXCR anew, one entry per CDR3 protein. Here the sample spans 600,000 to 700,000 distinct CDR3 sequences, around 60% being singletons. Material for sequencing was blood. The receptors come from a girl aged 2-9 years with multiple sclerosis. Both conserved end residues are trimmed from each CDR3.

v_call	j_call	cdr3_aa
TRBV7-3	TRBJ1-2	AGSQGRRKGCT
TRBV30	TRBJ1-1	AWTYTGTEAF
TRBV5-1	TRBJ1-2	ASSLGSAYGYT
TRBV7-2	TRBJ2-1	ASSPTRGGLNEQF
TRBV7-2	TRBJ2-1	ASSPRGAIEQF
TRBV11-2	TRBJ2-1	ASSPIRGTYNEQF
TRBV7-3	TRBJ2-7	ASSLVAGSHEQY
TRBV4-3	TRBJ2-3	ASSQAPLAGGTDTQY
TRBV7-2	TRBJ2-5	ASSRGSRAEQY
TRBV6-1	TRBJ1-5	ASSEFNQPQH
TRBV30	TRBJ2-5	AWTGGGAGEQY
TRBV4-3	TRBJ1-2	ASSQEYGPVVGYT
TRBV12-3/TRBV12-4	TRBJ2-5	ASSLVVWGGDSYNEQY
TRBV6-2/TRBV6-3	TRBJ1-2	ASSYTAVNYGYT
TRBV20-1	TRBJ2-2	SARGTGGAAGELF
TRBV27	TRBJ1-2	ASSAYDRELPNYGYT
TRBV6-5	TRBJ2-5	ASRRAAEETQY
TRBV3-1	TRBJ2-7	ASSQGGGPSYEQY
TRBV20-1	TRBJ1-5	SARGGRPNQPQH
TRBV15	TRBJ2-1	ATSIGAGVLGNEQF
TRBV29-1	TRBJ1-1	SVDGGTGEAF
TRBV9	NA	ASSAGTGAEQY
TRBV7-9	TRBJ2-3	ASSRTSGGPPAQY
TRBV29-1	TRBJ1-1	SVEAIGGAPEAF
TRBV10-3	TRBJ2-7	AISESSGTGPYEQY
TRBV7-9	TRBJ2-7	ASSFSTDYEQY
TRBV3-1	TRBJ2-5	ASSQDRVPETQY
TRBV20-1	NA	SASVLAGLNQNIQY
TRBV20-1	TRBJ2-7	SARDPVSYEQY
TRBV6-1	TRBJ1-1	ASSDGQGAF
TRBV9	TRBJ2-1	ASSYRDRAPNEQF
TRBV29-1	TRBJ1-4	SGKTGTNEKLF
TRBV6-5	TRBJ2-5	ASSYRQAQETQY
TRBV20-1	TRBJ1-5	SAPGEFSNQPQH
TRBV6-5	TRBJ2-1	ASSYRGGSQF
TRBV11-2	TRBJ2-1	ASSLLGTPSGRYNEQF
TRBV20-1	TRBJ1-2	SAALVGQQGYT
TRBV27	TRBJ2-3	AVHERRADTQY
TRBV11-2	TRBJ2-1	ASSVQTESYNEQF
TRBV20-1	TRBJ1-1	SPTGYMNTEAF
TRBV10-3	TRBJ2-5	AIGRTEETQY
TRBV6-6	TRBJ2-3	ASSDQRGSTDTQY
TRBV20-1	TRBJ2-1	SVRVRAGNEQF
TRBV20-1	TRBJ2-1	SARLAFDNEQF
TRBV19	TRBJ2-5	ASSPGHSLGNEQY
TRBV5-1	TRBJ2-7	ASSGTSGRNEQY
TRBV7-9	TRBJ2-1	ASSRQGVDEQF
TRBV20-1	TRBJ1-2	RAAGTDPSYT
TRBV24-1	TRBJ1-4	ATSDPGQGSEKLF
TRBV4-3	TRBJ1-5	ASSQDVTGRQPQH
TRBV11-2	TRBJ2-7	ASSFAQSYEQY
TRBV5-1	TRBJ1-5	ASSLGDAGVQPQH
TRBV7-2	TRBJ2-1	ASSLVGGGANSNEQF
TRBV6-5	TRBJ2-7	ASARDTYEQY
TRBV9	TRBJ2-3	ASSALVSGSRADTQY
TRBV9	TRBJ1-6	ASSVGDDLSSYNSPLH
TRBV12-3/TRBV12-4	TRBJ1-2	ASRPVKGPGYT
TRBV3-1	TRBJ2-1	ASSQDPGGFSYNEQF
TRBV29-1	TRBJ2-5	SVGEGAKETQY
TRBV20-1	TRBJ2-5	SARVEYQETQY